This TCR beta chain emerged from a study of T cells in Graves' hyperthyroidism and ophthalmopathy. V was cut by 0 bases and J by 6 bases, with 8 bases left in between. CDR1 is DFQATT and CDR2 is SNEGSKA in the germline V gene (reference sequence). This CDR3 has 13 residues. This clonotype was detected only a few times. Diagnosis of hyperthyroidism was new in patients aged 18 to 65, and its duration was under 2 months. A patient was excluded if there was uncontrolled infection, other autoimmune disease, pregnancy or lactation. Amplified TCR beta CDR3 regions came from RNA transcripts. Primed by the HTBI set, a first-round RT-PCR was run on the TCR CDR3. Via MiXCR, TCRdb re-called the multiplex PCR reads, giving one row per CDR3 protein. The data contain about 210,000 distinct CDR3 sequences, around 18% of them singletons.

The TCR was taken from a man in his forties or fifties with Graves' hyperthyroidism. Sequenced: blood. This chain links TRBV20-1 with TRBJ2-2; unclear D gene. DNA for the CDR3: TGCAGTGCTAGAGATCCCCGGGCCGGGGAGCTGTTTTTT. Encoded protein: CSARDPRAGELFF.